The 8 T cell receptor beta chains given below trace back to one sample, sequenced in a study of T-cell memory formation after mild COVID-19. One entry per CDR3 protein, called by TCRdb with MiXCR from the 5' RACE reads. The table shows about 560,000 distinct CDR3 sequences, with 15% to 20% occurring only once. Sequenced material: PBMCs or a T cell subset sorted from them (not recorded which). These receptors originate from an adult woman who had mild COVID-19 (a few samples of this study predate the infection). Cell type and time point are not known.

The chain is built from TRBV5-6 and TRBJ2-7; perhaps D is TRBD1 or TRBD2 (5 bases each). From germline, CDR1 is SGHDT and CDR2 YYEEEE. Trimming removed 1 base at V and 2 bases at J, with 13 bases between. The CDR3 consists of 15 residues. The CDR3 DNA is TGTGCCAGCAGCTTGTTGGCTGGGGACCCCTACGAGCAGTACTTC. Residues: CASSLLAGDPYEQYF.

The chain uses TRBV7-9 and TRBJ2-1; 11 bases line up with TRBD2. Germline V gene data show CDR1 as SEHNR and CDR2 as FQNEAQ (reference sequence). The CDR3 spans 13 residues. The V segment lost 11 bases and the J segment 5 bases; nucleotides outside the gene matches: 5. The CDR3 reads CAEGLAVDNEQFF. In DNA form, the CDR3 reads TGTGCCGAGGGACTAGCGGTTGACAATGAGCAGTTCTTC. The full variable domain, completed using reference TRBV7-9 and TRBJ2-1, is DTGVSQNPRHKITKRGQNVTFRCDPISEHNRLYWYRQTLGQGPEFLTYFQNEAQLEKSRLLSDRFSAERPKGSFSTLEIQRTEQGDSAMYLCAEGLAVDNEQFFGPGTRLTVL.

V gene TRBV4-1 combines with J gene TRBJ2-5; D possibly corresponds to TRBD1 (5 bases). V was clipped by 5 bases and J by 1 base, with 8 bases between them. CDR3 length equals 13 residues. Germline-derived CDR1 and CDR2 are MGHRA and YSYEKL. CDR3 loop: CASSITGQETQYF. The CDR3 DNA sequence: TGCGCCAGCAGCATTACAGGCCAAGAGACCCAGTACTTC.

CDR3 in amino acids: CASSLDQGNEAFF. For the CDR3, the DNA is TGTGCCAGCAGTTTAGACCAGGGGAATGAAGCTTTCTTT. The chain links TRBV28 to TRBJ1-1; tentative D call: TRBD1 (6 bases). The CDR3 loop spans 13 amino acids. Germline loops: CDR1 MDHEN, CDR2 SYDVKM. The V end was cut by 2 bases, the J end by 7 bases, with 11 bases between.

V gene TRBV27 combines with J gene TRBJ2-1; D is unclear. Germline CDR1 and CDR2: MNHEY and SMNVEV (reference sequence). The V and J ends lost 0 bases and 4 bases respectively, with 7 bases between them. CDR3 length: 14 residues. CDR3 in amino acids: CASSLSSRYNEQFF. In DNA form, the CDR3 reads TGTGCCAGCAGTTTATCGTCCAGATACAATGAGCAGTTCTTC.

The genes are TRBV7-2 and TRBJ2-3; a weak D match, TRBD2 (6 bases). Germline-derived CDR1 and CDR2 are SGHTA and FQGNSA. V lost 5 bases to trimming and J lost 0 bases, with 18 bases between them. The CDR3 runs to 17 residues. The CDR3 sequence is CASSETLAFGSTDTQYF. Here the CDR3 DNA reads TGTGCCAGCAGCGAAACACTAGCCTTTGGTAGCACAGATACGCAGTATTTT.

This clonotype was seen a few times. The gene calls are TRBV27 and TRBJ1-2; D gene unclear. The CDR3 covers 14 residues. The V end lost 6 bases, the J end lost 4 bases, and 15 bases lay between the germline ends. CDR1 and CDR2 (germline): MNHEY, SMNVEV (reference sequence). The DNA of the CDR3 is TGTGCCAGCAGACCCCCGAGTATGGGCTATGGCTACACCTTC. This gives the protein CASRPPSMGYGYTF.

This clonotype was detected many times. CDR3 loop: CASSLVAGSRTRQYF. In DNA form, the CDR3 reads TGTGCCAGCAGCTTAGTTGCAGGCTCGAGGACGAGGCAGTACTTC. The chain carries TRBV7-9 and TRBJ2-7; no clear D. Germline loops: CDR1 SEHNR, CDR2 FQNEAQ (reference sequence). The CDR3 has 15 amino acids. Between the trimmed V and J ends, which lost 1 base and 9 bases, there was a span of 19 bases.